This T cell receptor (beta chain) is from a study of T cells in Graves' hyperthyroidism and ophthalmopathy. Turning to the study itself: Peripheral blood was secured at the point of initial diagnosis, before any treatment.

The CDR3 sequence is 14 residues long. V lost 2 bases to trimming and J lost 5 bases, with 12 bases between them. RNA transcripts yielded amplified TCR beta CDR3 regions. First-round RT-PCR targeting the TCR CDR3 was performed with the HTBI primer set. TCRdb recomputed calls from the multiplex PCR reads with MiXCR, one row per CDR3 protein. Counted here are a few hundred thousand distinct CDR3 sequences, just under 15% occurring once; the ten biggest clones make up around a third. Source material for PBMCs was around 10 ml fresh peripheral blood. This clonotype was picked up many times. The TCR sequence derives from a woman aged 30 to 39 with Graves' hyperthyroidism. Sequencing was done on a sample of blood. V usage is TRBV12-3 or TRBV12-4 and J usage is TRBJ2-5; tentative D call: TRBD1 (5 bases). CDR3 sequence (DNA): TGTGCCAGCAGTTTAAGGGGATCCGGGGAGACCCAGTACTTC. It is translated as CASSLRGSGETQYF.